This T cell receptor (beta chain) was captured by sequencing in a study of Graves' ophthalmopathy and Graves' hyperthyroidism. Trimming took off 5 bases at V and 2 bases at J, with 12 bases between the two ends. CDR3 length: 14 amino acids. Worth noting for this clonotype: Its antigen is not known.

In this cohort, patients with other autoimmune diseases, uncontrolled infections, pregnancy or lactation were excluded. Physicians reached a diagnosis by relying on clinical symptoms, serum thyroxine, TRAb, thyroid ultrasound and orbital computed tomography. Amplified material comprised TCR beta CDR3 regions derived from RNA transcripts. HTBI primers were employed in first-round RT-PCR, then a second-round multiplex PCR followed. TCRdb reprocessed the multiplex PCR reads with MiXCR, giving one entry per CDR3 protein. Altogether a few hundred thousand distinct CDR3 sequences are present, about 35% being singletons, with the ten largest covering 3.5% to 5%. Whole-study results and caveats: Ophthalmopathy and stable hyperthyroidism were discriminated by a 13-signature model, with 85% to 90% sensitivity and 81.08% specificity.

The material sequenced was peripheral blood or thyroid tissue (not recorded which). The source of this sequence is an adult man with Graves' hyperthyroidism. V usage is TRBV12-3 or TRBV12-4 and J usage is TRBJ2-5; D gene unclear. In nucleotides, the CDR3 is TGTGCCAGCAGTCCACCGACACGTCAAGAGACCCAGTACTTC. Amino acids: CASSPPTRQETQYF.